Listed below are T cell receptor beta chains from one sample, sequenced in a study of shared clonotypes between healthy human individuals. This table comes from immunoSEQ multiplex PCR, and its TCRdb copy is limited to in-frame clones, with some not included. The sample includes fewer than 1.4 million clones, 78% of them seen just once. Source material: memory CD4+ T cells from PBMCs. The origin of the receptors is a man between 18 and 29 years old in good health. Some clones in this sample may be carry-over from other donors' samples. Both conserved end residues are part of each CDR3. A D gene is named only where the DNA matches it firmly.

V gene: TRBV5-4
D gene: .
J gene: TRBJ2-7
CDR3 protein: CASSLENYEQYF

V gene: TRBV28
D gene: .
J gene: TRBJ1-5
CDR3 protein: CASRVRDRLIRSNQPQHF

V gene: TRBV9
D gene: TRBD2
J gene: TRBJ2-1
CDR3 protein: CASSVAGRGNEQFF

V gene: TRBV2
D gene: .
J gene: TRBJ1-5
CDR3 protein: CASSKGETSNQPQHF

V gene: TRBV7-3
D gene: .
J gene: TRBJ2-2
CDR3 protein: CASSLMGTSNTGELFF

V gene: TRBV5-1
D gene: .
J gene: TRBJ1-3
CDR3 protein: CASSLGTVSGNTIYF

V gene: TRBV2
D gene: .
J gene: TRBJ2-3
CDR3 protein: CASTLGGHTDTQYF

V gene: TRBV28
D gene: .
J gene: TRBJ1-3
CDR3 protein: CASNSPPLSGNTIYF

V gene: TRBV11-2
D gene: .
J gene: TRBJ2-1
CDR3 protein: CASSFIYNEQFF

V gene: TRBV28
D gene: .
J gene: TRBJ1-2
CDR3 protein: CASSLGQTRYTF

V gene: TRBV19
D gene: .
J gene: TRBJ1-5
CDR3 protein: CASSILGSGTNQPQHF

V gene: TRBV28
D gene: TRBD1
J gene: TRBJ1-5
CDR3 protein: CASSGTGSQPQHF

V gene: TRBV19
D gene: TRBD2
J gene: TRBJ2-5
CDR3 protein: CASSMLRLAGSETQYF

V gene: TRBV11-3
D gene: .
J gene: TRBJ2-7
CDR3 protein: CASSPGTSSEQYF

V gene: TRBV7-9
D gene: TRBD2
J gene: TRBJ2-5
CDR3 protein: CASSRWTSANWIQETQYF

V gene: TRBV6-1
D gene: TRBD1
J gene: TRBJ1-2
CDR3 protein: CASSDLTGYRGYTF

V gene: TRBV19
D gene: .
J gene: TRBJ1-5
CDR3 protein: CASRDSSNQPQHF

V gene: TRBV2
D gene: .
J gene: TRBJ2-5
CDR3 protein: CASHGGQVDQETQYF

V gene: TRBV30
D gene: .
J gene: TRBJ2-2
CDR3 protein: CAWSVLRNTGELFF